Shown below are 21 T cell receptor beta chains from a single sample sequenced in a study of cytomegalovirus exposure and HLA in healthy donors. 13 Jbeta primers and 60 Vbeta primers were used for the PCR. This table comes from immunoSEQ multiplex PCR, and its TCRdb copy is limited to in-frame clones, with some not included. The data show about 90,000 clones, over 65% seen once. Sequencing input: PBMCs. The receptors originated from a woman aged 40 to 55 in good health and CMV-seropositive.

The chain has TRBV4-3 and TRBJ1-2; 10 positions agree with TRBD1. The CDR3 consists of 15 residues. V lost 0 bases, J lost 3 bases, and 1 base stayed unmatched. CDR1 LGHNA and CDR2 YSLEER come from the germline V gene. As DNA, the CDR3 is TGCGCCAGCAGCCAAGATGGGACAGGGGACTATGGCTACACCTTC. It encodes CASSQDGTGDYGYTF.

This clone appeared once. This chain joins TRBV18 and TRBJ2-5; D gene uncertain. The CDR3 runs to 12 residues. Germline CDR1 and CDR2: KGHSH and LQKENI. Trimming shortened V by 3 bases and J by 3 bases, and 5 bases separated the two germline ends. The DNA for the CDR3 is TGTGCCAGCTCACCTACGGAAGAGACCCAGTACTTC. Translation gives CASSPTEETQYF.

The genes are TRBV27 and TRBJ1-4; 10 bases agree with TRBD1. The CDR3 has 15 amino acids. The ends lost 5 bases at V and 10 bases at J; junction bases unmatched: 10. Per the germline V gene, CDR1 is MNHEY and CDR2 is SMNVEV (reference sequence). CDR3 amino acids: CASSPRGTGVGKLFF. DNA of the CDR3: TGTGCCAGCAGTCCCCGGGGGACAGGGGTAGGAAAACTGTTTTTT.

This clone occurred once. The chain couples TRBV4-1 to TRBJ2-7; 7 positions agree with TRBD2. The CDR3 is 14 residues long. Germline loops: CDR1 MGHRA, CDR2 YSYEKL. V shed 1 base and J 1 base; nucleotides not matched to a gene: 1. The CDR3 reads CASSQGGGSYEQYF. In DNA form, the CDR3 reads TGCGCCAGCAGCCAAGGCGGGGGATCCTACGAGCAGTACTTC.

This clone came up once. This chain connects TRBV15 to TRBJ1-5, with TRBD1 matching over 10 bases. Germline CDR1 and CDR2: LNHNV and YYDKDF (reference sequence). Trimming removed 5 bases from V and 3 bases from J; junction bases left unmatched: 4. CDR3 size: 15 residues. DNA of the CDR3: TGTGCCACCAGCGAAGGGACAGGGGCCAATCAGCCCCAGCATTTT. Translation gives CATSEGTGANQPQHF.

The V gene is TRBV15, the J gene TRBJ1-4, with TRBD1 matching 9 bases. CDR1 and CDR2 from the germline V gene are LNHNV and YYDKDF (reference sequence). This CDR3 has 16 residues. V was pared by 2 bases and J by 7 bases, with 8 bases of the junction left unmatched. The CDR3: CATSRKPGQGSEKLFF. The CDR3 DNA sequence: TGTGCCACCAGCAGAAAACCGGGACAGGGCAGTGAAAAACTGTTTTTT.

The rearrangement joins TRBV7-3 to TRBJ2-7, with 9 bases aligning to TRBD1. Looked up from germline, CDR1 is SGHTA and CDR2 is FQGTGA. The CDR3 totals 16 residues. Trimming removed 6 bases from V and 6 bases from J; junction bases left unmatched: 15. CDR3 loop: CASSPAGTGNRVEQYF. As DNA, the CDR3 is TGTGCCAGCAGTCCGGCCGGGACAGGGAACAGGGTCGAGCAGTACTTC. The full variable domain, with the rest looked up from reference TRBV7-3 and TRBJ2-7, is GAGVSQTPSNKVTEKGKYVELRCDPISGHTALYWYRQSLGQGPEFLIYFQGTGAADDSGLPNDRFFAVRPEGSVSTLKIQRTERGDSAVYLCASSPAGTGNRVEQYFGPGTRLTVT.

The rearrangement uses TRBV7-9 and TRBJ2-3; 9 bases map to TRBD2. V was clipped by 2 bases and J by 0 bases; unmatched bases: 6. Germline V gives CDR1 SEHNR, CDR2 FQNEAQ (reference sequence). The CDR3 contains 17 residues. The CDR3 sequence is CASSLTSSGKSTDTQYF. CDR3 coding DNA: TGTGCCAGCAGCTTAACGTCTAGCGGGAAAAGCACAGATACGCAGTATTTT.

This sequence joins TRBV30 and TRBJ1-3, with TRBD1 identical over 8 bases. V lost 6 bases and J lost 2; bases outside the gene matches: 3. Germline V gene lookup returns CDR1 GTSNPN and CDR2 SVGIG (reference sequence). The CDR3 length is 13 residues. The CDR3 protein is CACKQGAGNTIYF. CDR3 sequence (DNA): TGTGCCTGTAAACAGGGGGCTGGAAACACCATATATTTT.

V usage is TRBV7-2 and J usage is TRBJ2-7; D unclear. Trimming pared 5 bases from V and 3 bases from J, leaving 11 bases between. CDR3 length: 13 amino acids. Per the germline V gene, CDR1 is SGHTA and CDR2 is FQGNSA. The CDR3 region is CASSQVGNYEQYF. The CDR3 DNA reads as TGTGCCAGCAGCCAGGTGGGCAACTACGAGCAGTACTTC.

The J gene is TRBJ2-2, the V gene TRBV18; 8 bases fit TRBD1. J was trimmed by 1 base and V by 4 bases; bases with no gene match: 5. The CDR3 extends over 16 amino acids. Germline CDR1 reads KGHSH; CDR2 reads LQKENI. As DNA, the CDR3 is TGTGCCAGCTCACTAGTCGGGACAGGGAACACCGGGGAGCTGTTTTTT. Translating it yields CASSLVGTGNTGELFF.

CDR3 sequence: CASSVDGDFYGYTF. DNA for the CDR3: TGTGCCAGCAGCGTAGACGGAGATTTCTATGGCTACACCTTC. This rearrangement joins TRBV9 to TRBJ1-2; D is unclear. This CDR3 contains 14 residues. Germline values: CDR1 SGDLS, CDR2 YYNGEE. The V gene lost 0 bases and the J gene lost 4 bases, with 10 bases spanning the gap.

This clone was seen a few times. CDR3 protein: CASSLAGGPVTGELFF. The CDR3 coding sequence is TGTGCCAGCAGCTTAGCGGGAGGGCCAGTCACCGGGGAGCTGTTTTTT. The J gene is TRBJ2-2, the V gene TRBV11-2, with 8 bases fitting TRBD2. Germline trimming cut 1 base from V and 4 bases from J; bases unmatched to any gene: 5. Germline CDR1 SGHAT, CDR2 FQNNGV. CDR3 length: 16 amino acids.

The chain combines TRBV29-1 with TRBJ1-5, with 8 positions matching TRBD1. The CDR3 sequence is 13 residues long. Germline assignment: CDR1 SQVTM and CDR2 ANQGSEA. V gave up 8 bases and J gave up 7 bases; unmatched junction bases: 10. This chain's CDR3 is CSYIQGAGQPQHF. CDR3 in DNA: TGCAGCTATATTCAGGGGGCAGGGCAGCCCCAGCATTTT.

This chain connects TRBV28 to TRBJ2-5; D is unresolved. This CDR3 spans 11 amino acids. V was shortened by 4 bases and J by 7 bases, with 7 bases between the two germline ends. The germline V gene encodes CDR1 MDHEN and CDR2 SYDVKM. The CDR3 sequence is CASSSPWTQYF. The CDR3 DNA sequence: TGTGCCAGCAGTTCCCCTTGGACCCAGTACTTC.

This chain connects TRBV12-2 to TRBJ2-3; the DNA was not used to check the table's D call, TRBD2. TRBV12-2 is a recognized pseudogene. This CDR3 is built from 17 residues. CDR3 amino acids: CASRLEREAPSTDTQYF. The CDR3 nucleotides read TGTGCAAGTCGCTTAGAGCGGGAGGCACCTAGCACAGATACGCAGTATTTT.

To note about this clone: The junction and the germline gene differ at one end; a read error may be behind it. V gene TRBV7-9 combines with J gene TRBJ2-2, with D possibly being TRBD1 (7 bases). The CDR3 has 17 amino acids. CDR1 SEHNR and CDR2 FQNEAQ come from the germline V gene (reference sequence). CDR3 coding DNA: TGTTCCAGCAGCCCCACAGGGGAGGCGTCGAACACCGGGGAGCTGTTTTTT. Translating gives CSSSPTGEASNTGELFF.

This clone has only a few counts. V gene TRBV5-6 combines with J gene TRBJ1-5, with 8 bases fitting TRBD1. The CDR3 contains 15 residues. Germline trimming cut 4 bases from V and 4 bases from J; bases unmatched to any gene: 7. Germline V gene sequence: CDR1 SGHDT, CDR2 YYEEEE. The CDR3 protein is CASSLQGVRNQPQHF. The CDR3 DNA is TGTGCCAGCAGCCTACAGGGGGTCCGAAATCAGCCCCAGCATTTT.

V usage is TRBV7-2 and J usage is TRBJ1-4; no firm D call. CDR1 and CDR2 (germline): SGHTA, FQGNSA. With 5 bases removed from V and 0 bases from J, the gap between germline ends came to 16 bases. CDR3 length: 17 residues. The CDR3 loop is CASSPSTSTATNEKLFF. In DNA, the CDR3 is TGTGCCAGCAGCCCATCAACTTCCACCGCAACTAATGAAAAACTGTTTTTT.

The chain recombines TRBV2 with TRBJ1-3, with 9 nucleotides matching TRBD1. V dropped 6 bases and J dropped 4; count of bases not matched to a gene: 19. The CDR3 spans 19 residues. Germline-derived CDR1 and CDR2 are SNHLY and FYNNEI. Here the CDR3 reads CASRETGTGFLFGGNTIYF. The CDR3 nucleotides are TGTGCCAGCAGGGAAACCGGGACAGGGTTCTTATTTGGCGGAAACACCATATATTTT.

The V call is TRBV9, the J call TRBJ1-2; unclear D gene. Germline V gene sequence: CDR1 SGDLS, CDR2 YYNGEE. The V end was cut by 4 bases, the J end by 5 bases, with 12 bases between. This CDR3 has 13 residues. The CDR3 spells CASSPQADYGYTF. DNA for the CDR3: TGTGCCAGCAGCCCCCAGGCAGATTATGGCTACACCTTC.